This T cell receptor (beta chain) appears in the sequencing data of a study of PD-L1 blockade in urothelial cancer. Overall study: The researchers analyzed blood 3 weeks (second dose) and 6 weeks after treatment start. Blood-derived samples held a median around 140,000 T cells.

V shed 5 bases, J shed 0 bases, and the junction held 1 base outside the gene matches. Germline values: CDR1 MNHEY, CDR2 SVGAGI. This CDR3 contains 15 residues. This table comes from immunoSEQ multiplex PCR, and its TCRdb copy is limited to in-frame clones, with some not included. This sample has 60,000 or so clones, with about 76% found just once. Stated time point: pretreatment peripheral blood. Samples were collected from each patient before treatment and during treatment. Each patient gave between 1 and 8 of them in total. This material consisted of PBMCs, taken around atezolizumab (anti-PD-L1) treatment. The gene calls are TRBV6-5 and TRBJ2-5; 12 nucleotides line up with TRBD2. The receptor comes from a man aged 65-85 years with urothelial cancer. The CDR3 DNA reads TGTGCCAGCAGTACTAGCGGGGGGTACCAAGAGACCCAGTACTTC. It yields the protein CASSTSGGYQETQYF.